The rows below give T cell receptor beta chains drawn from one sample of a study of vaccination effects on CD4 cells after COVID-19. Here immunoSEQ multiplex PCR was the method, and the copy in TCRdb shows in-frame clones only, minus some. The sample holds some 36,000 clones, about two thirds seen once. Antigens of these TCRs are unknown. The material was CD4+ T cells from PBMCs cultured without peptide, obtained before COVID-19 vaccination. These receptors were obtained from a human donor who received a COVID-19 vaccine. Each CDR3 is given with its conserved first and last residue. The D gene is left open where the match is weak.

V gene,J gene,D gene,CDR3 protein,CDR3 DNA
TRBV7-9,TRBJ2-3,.,CASSFRGLSTDTQYF,TGTGCCAGCAGCTTCCGGGGGCTGTCCACAGATACGCAGTATTTT
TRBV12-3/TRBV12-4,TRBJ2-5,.,CASSLGETQYF,TGTGCCAGCAGTTTGGGAGAGACCCAGTACTTC
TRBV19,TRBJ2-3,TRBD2,CASTKRAGGPGDTQYF,TGTGCCAGTACGAAACGGGCGGGAGGGCCAGGAGATACGCAGTATTTT
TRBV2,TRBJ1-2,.,CARTISQEANYGYTF,TGTGCCAGAACGATCTCCCAGGAAGCTAACTATGGCTACACCTTC
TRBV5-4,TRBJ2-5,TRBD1,CASTSDRDRGTQETQYF,TGTGCCAGCACCTCGGACAGGGACAGGGGAACACAAGAGACCCAGTACTTC
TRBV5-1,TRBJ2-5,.,CASSLDGTATETQYF,TGCGCCAGCAGCTTGGATGGGACGGCCACCGAGACCCAGTACTTC
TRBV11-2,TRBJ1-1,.,CASSTNRVVTEAFF,TGTGCCAGCAGCACCAACAGGGTGGTCACTGAAGCTTTCTTT
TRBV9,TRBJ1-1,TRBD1,CASWGTGRQNTEAFF,TGTGCCAGCTGGGGGACAGGGCGTCAGAACACTGAAGCTTTCTTT
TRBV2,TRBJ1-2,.,CASSEDRQHYGYTF,TGTGCCAGCAGTGAAGACCGTCAACACTATGGCTACACCTTC
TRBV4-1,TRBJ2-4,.,CASSQLALAKNIQYF,TGCGCCAGCAGCCAGTTAGCGTTAGCCAAAAACATTCAGTACTTC
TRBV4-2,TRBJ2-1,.,CASSQELGTNYNEQFF,TGTGCCAGCAGCCAAGAGTTGGGGACAAACTACAATGAGCAGTTCTTC
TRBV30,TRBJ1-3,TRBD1,CAWTGGANTIYF,TGTGCCTGGACAGGGGGCGCGAACACCATATATTTT